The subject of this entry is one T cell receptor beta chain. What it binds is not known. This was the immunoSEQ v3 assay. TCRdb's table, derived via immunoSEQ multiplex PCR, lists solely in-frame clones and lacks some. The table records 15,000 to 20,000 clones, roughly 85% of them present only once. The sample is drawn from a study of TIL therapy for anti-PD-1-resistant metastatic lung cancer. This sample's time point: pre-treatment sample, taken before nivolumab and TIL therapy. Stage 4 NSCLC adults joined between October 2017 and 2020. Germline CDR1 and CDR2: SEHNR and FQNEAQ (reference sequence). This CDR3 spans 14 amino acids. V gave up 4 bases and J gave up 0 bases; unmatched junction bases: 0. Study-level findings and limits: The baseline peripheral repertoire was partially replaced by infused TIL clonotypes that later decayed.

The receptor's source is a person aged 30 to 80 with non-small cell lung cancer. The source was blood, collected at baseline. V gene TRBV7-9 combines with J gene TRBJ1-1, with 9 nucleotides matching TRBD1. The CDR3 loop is CASSWTGVNTEAFF. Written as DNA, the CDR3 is TGTGCCAGCAGCTGGACAGGGGTGAACACTGAAGCTTTCTTT.